A selection of T cell receptor beta chains follows, all from one sample in a study of human T cells and chemical hapten exposure. TCRdb re-called the RACE reads through MiXCR, storing one row per CDR3 protein. The table has roughly 64,000 distinct CDR3 sequences, 10% to 12% seen once. The source material was whole blood, sampled in connection with sensitization to the hapten diphenylcyclopropenone (DPC). The receptors were gathered from a woman aged 40 to 49 with alopecia areata. Some clones in this sample may be carry-over from other donors' samples. The CDR3 runs from the conserved cysteine through the conserved F or W. A D gene is named only where the DNA matches it firmly. Clone size appears in some rows only: once, few, many, or a class for an expanded clone.

DNA	CDR3	D	J	V	size
TGTGCCAGCAGCCCCCGGGACAGGGGTGTAGATCAGCCCCAGCATTTT	CASSPRDRGVDQPQHF	TRBD1	TRBJ1-5	TRBV7-2	.
TGTGCCATCAGTGACCTACTAGCGACGGCCAATGAGCAGTTCTTC	CAISDLLATANEQFF	TRBD2	TRBJ2-1	TRBV10-3	few
TGTGCCAGCAGGCCTATGGGACTAGCCGAGCAGTACTTC	CASRPMGLAEQYF	TRBD2	TRBJ2-7	TRBV6-6	.
TGCGCCAGCAGCCAAGCCCGGGATAACTATGGCTACACCTTC	CASSQARDNYGYTF	.	TRBJ1-2	TRBV4-3	few
TGCAGTGGGCGGGTAGATATGAACACTGAAGCTTTCTTT	CSGRVDMNTEAFF	.	TRBJ1-1	TRBV20-1	few
TGCGCCAGCAGCCCCCCGGACAGGGGCACCGGGGAGCTGTTTTTT	CASSPPDRGTGELFF	TRBD1	TRBJ2-2	TRBV5-1	.
TGTGCCAGCTCACTTTCCGGACAGGGGGCTGAAAAACTGTTTTTT	CASSLSGQGAEKLFF	TRBD1	TRBJ1-4	TRBV18	many
TGCAGTGCTAGAGAAGGGACAGGGGGCTACGAGCAGTACTTC	CSAREGTGGYEQYF	TRBD1	TRBJ2-7	TRBV20-1	many
TGCGCCAGCAGCCAAGATCTGTCGGGGGCCTATCAGCCCCAGCATTTT	CASSQDLSGAYQPQHF	.	TRBJ1-5	TRBV4-3	many
TGCAGTGCTAGACCCGGGGGCGCCGGCTTTGACGAGCAGTACTTC	CSARPGGAGFDEQYF	.	TRBJ2-7	TRBV20-1	many